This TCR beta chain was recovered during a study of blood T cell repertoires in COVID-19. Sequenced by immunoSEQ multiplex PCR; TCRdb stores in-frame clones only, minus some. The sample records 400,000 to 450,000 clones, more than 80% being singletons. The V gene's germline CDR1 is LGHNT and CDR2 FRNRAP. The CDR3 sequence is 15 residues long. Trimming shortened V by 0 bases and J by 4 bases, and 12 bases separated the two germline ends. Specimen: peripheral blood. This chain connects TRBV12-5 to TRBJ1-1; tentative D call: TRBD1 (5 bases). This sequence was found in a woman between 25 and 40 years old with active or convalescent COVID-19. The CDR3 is CASGLVLGRGTEAFF. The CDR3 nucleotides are TGTGCTAGTGGTTTGGTTCTGGGGAGGGGCACTGAAGCTTTCTTT.